Below are 15 T cell receptor beta chains sequenced from a single sample in a study of cytomegalovirus exposure and HLA in healthy donors. The PCR contained 60 Vbeta and 13 Jbeta primers. The repertoire was sequenced with immunoSEQ multiplex PCR; TCRdb's copy has only in-frame clones and lacks some. The table lists approximately 170,000 clones, 70% to 90% of them singletons. Material: PBMCs. These receptors originate from a male donor in good health and CMV-seronegative.

The CDR3 DNA reads TGTGCCAGCAGCCCGACAGGGTGGGTTTCCGGGGAGCTGTTTTTT. Encoded protein: CASSPTGWVSGELFF. This chain links TRBV7-2 with TRBJ2-2; TRBD1 matches 7 bases. The CDR3 length is 15 residues. Germline assignment: CDR1 SGHTA and CDR2 FQGNSA. The V gene end was trimmed by 5 bases and the J gene end by 6 bases; junction bases not matched to a gene: 9.

The rearrangement joins TRBV7-8 to TRBJ2-3, with 9 bases aligning to TRBD1. The CDR3 totals 18 residues. Germline values: CDR1 SGHVS, CDR2 FQNEAQ. After removal of 6 bases from V and 4 bases from J, the junction contained 17 bases not matched to a gene. The CDR3: CASRPGQGSIGRADTQYF. CDR3 in DNA: TGTGCCAGCAGGCCGGGACAGGGAAGTATAGGGAGGGCAGATACGCAGTATTTT.

The CDR3 DNA is TGTGCCAGCAGTTACTCTGGCGGGAGTACGGAGACCCAGTACTTC. It is translated as CASSYSGGSTETQYF. The chain links TRBV6-5 to TRBJ2-5; 7 bases are a match to TRBD2. This CDR3 region has 15 residues. J lost 5 bases, V lost 0 bases, and 6 bases had no gene match. Germline V gives CDR1 MNHEY, CDR2 SVGAGI.

The chain links TRBV7-6 to TRBJ1-2; a weak D match, TRBD1 (6 bases). Germline V gives CDR1 SGHVS, CDR2 FNYEAQ. The CDR3 has 13 amino acids. The V gene lost 1 base and the J gene lost 6 bases, with 9 bases spanning the gap. The CDR3 sequence: CASSLGQGNGYTF. The CDR3 region has the DNA TGTGCCAGCAGCTTAGGGCAGGGGAATGGCTACACCTTC.

The V gene is TRBV28, the J gene TRBJ1-5; D possibly corresponds to TRBD1 (6 bases). V was trimmed by 3 bases and J by 4 bases, leaving 10 bases between them. Germline V lookup: CDR1 MDHEN, CDR2 SYDVKM. The CDR3 spans 14 residues. Here the CDR3 DNA reads TGTGCCAGCAGTTTGTCAGGGGAGAATCAGCCCCAGCATTTT. Its protein product is CASSLSGENQPQHF.

This chain connects TRBV6-1 to TRBJ2-1, with 10 bases aligning to TRBD2. The CDR3 covers 15 residues. The germline gives CDR1 MNHNS, CDR2 SASEGT. J was trimmed by 4 bases and V by 5 bases; bases with no gene match: 5. The CDR3 region has the DNA TGTGCCAGCAGTCGGACTAGCGGAGGATACAATGAGCAGTTCTTC. This gives the protein CASSRTSGGYNEQFF.

Only one count was recorded for this clone. The rearrangement uses TRBV7-6 and TRBJ1-4; tentatively, D is TRBD1 (6 bases). The CDR3 contains 15 residues. Per the germline V gene, CDR1 is SGHVS and CDR2 is FNYEAQ. V dropped 3 bases and J dropped 5 bases, with 13 bases sitting between them. CDR3 residues: CASSFFPGQNEKLFF. CDR3 DNA: TGTGCCAGCAGCTTCTTCCCAGGACAGAATGAAAAACTGTTTTTT.

The rearrangement links TRBV10-3 to TRBJ2-1; D possibly corresponds to TRBD1 (6 bases). The length of the CDR3 is 16 residues. The germline V gene has CDR1 ENHRY and CDR2 SYGVKD. Trimming removed 6 bases at V and 4 bases at J, with 19 bases between. The CDR3 nucleotides are TGTGCCATCAGCGCAAGACAGGACGATTTTTACAATGAGCAGTTCTTC. This sequence encodes CAISARQDDFYNEQFF.

The V call is TRBV7-2, the J call TRBJ2-3; 12 bases agree with TRBD2. The V and J ends lost 5 bases and 12 bases, in that order; junction bases with no gene match: 12. CDR1 is SGHTA, CDR2 FQGNSA, per germline. The CDR3 has 15 amino acids. CDR3 residues: CASSGRLAGEPGQYF. CDR3 nucleotide sequence: TGTGCCAGCAGCGGGCGACTAGCGGGGGAGCCCGGTCAGTATTTT.

J is TRBJ2-3 and V is TRBV5-4; TRBD2 agrees at 8 bases. Losses at the gene ends were 4 bases for V and 0 bases for J; bases not matched to a gene: 4. The CDR3 is 15 amino acids. Germline V gene sequence: CDR1 SGHNT, CDR2 YYREEE (reference sequence). This CDR3 reads CASSHGGASTDTQYF. In nucleotides, the CDR3 is TGTGCCAGCAGCCACGGGGGGGCCAGCACAGATACGCAGTATTTT.

The rearrangement joins TRBV7-6 to TRBJ1-4; TRBD1 agrees at 12 bases. The CDR3 is 17 residues long. CDR1 and CDR2 from the germline V gene are SGHVS and FNYEAQ. J lost 5 bases, V lost 2 bases, and 6 bases had no gene match. Here the CDR3 DNA reads TGTGCCAGCAGCTTAATCGGGACAGGGGGCCGAAATGAAAAACTGTTTTTT. This translates into CASSLIGTGGRNEKLFF.

CDR3 in DNA: TGTGCCAGCAGCTTGACAGGGGATGACAATGAGCAGTTCTTC. It yields the protein CASSLTGDDNEQFF. The chain is built from TRBV5-6 and TRBJ2-1; TRBD1 matches at 7 bases. The V gene end was trimmed by 1 base and the J gene end by 5 bases; junction bases not matched to a gene: 3. CDR3 length: 14 residues. The germline CDR1 and CDR2 sequences are SGHDT and YYEEEE.

The rearrangement joins TRBV6-5 to TRBJ2-7, with 7 bases matching TRBD1. V trimming: 4 bases; J trimming: 4 bases; junction bases outside the gene matches: 10. CDR3 length: 15 amino acids. Germline V CDR1 and CDR2: MNHEY, SVGAGI. CDR3 in DNA: TGTGCCAGCAGTTCGTACAGGGGTCCGCCTTACGAGCAGTACTTC. It yields the protein CASSSYRGPPYEQYF.

V is TRBV10-3 and J is TRBJ1-1; D is possibly TRBD1 (6 bases). The CDR3 covers 15 residues. V gave up 7 bases and J gave up 4 bases, with 19 bases separating them. Germline CDR1 ENHRY, CDR2 SYGVKD. The CDR3 nucleotides are TGTGCCATCACGCGGGGGGCAGGGTTGGGCACTGAAGCTTTCTTT. Translating it yields CAITRGAGLGTEAFF.

The chain uses TRBV27 and TRBJ2-2, with a tentative D call TRBD2 (7 bases). Trimming stripped 6 bases from V and 0 bases from J, with 11 bases between. The CDR3 consists of 15 residues. Germline V lookup: CDR1 MNHEY, CDR2 SMNVEV (reference sequence). CDR3 nucleotide sequence: TGTGCCAGCAGACGGGGGGCCCCGAACACCGGGGAGCTGTTTTTT. It is translated as CASRRGAPNTGELFF.